Listed here are 18 T cell receptor beta chains from one sample, sequenced in a study of beta chain features in type 1 diabetes. Since all of the isolated RNA was reverse transcribed, expressed TCRB transcripts were what got sequenced. Data came from immunoSEQ multiplex PCR; TCRdb stores just in-frame clones and leaves some out. The sample has hundreds of thousands of clones; around 15% are singletons. Study findings and constraints: For Type 1 diabetes patients, all four CD4+ subsets carried TCRB CDR3s that were moderately but significantly shorter.

These receptors have no known antigen. The sequenced material came from naive CD4+ T cells from blood. The receptor set was obtained from a man between 18 and 35 years old with type 1 diabetes.

J is TRBJ2-2 and V is TRBV11-2, with D possibly TRBD2 on 6 matching bases. Germline V gene sequence: CDR1 SGHAT, CDR2 FQNNGV. V dropped 5 bases and J dropped 3 bases, with 13 bases sitting between them. The CDR3 has 15 residues. The CDR3 bases are TGTGCCAGCAGCCCCCTGGGGACTCACACCGGGGAGCTGTTTTTT. This translates into CASSPLGTHTGELFF. Supplemented by reference TRBV11-2 and TRBJ2-2, the full variable domain reads EAGVAQSPRYKIIEKRQSVAFWCNPISGHATLYWYQQILGQGPKLLIQFQNNGVVDDSQLPKDRFSAERLKGVDSTLKIQPAKLEDSAVYLCASSPLGTHTGELFFGEGSRLTVL.

The chain has TRBV28 and TRBJ1-1, with D perhaps matching TRBD1 (5 bases). There are 14 residues in the CDR3. From germline, CDR1 is MDHEN and CDR2 SYDVKM. V was cut by 5 bases and J by 9 bases, with 19 bases left in between. CDR3 in amino acids: CASSPAPGLGQAFF. CDR3 coding DNA: TGTGCCAGCAGTCCTGCCCCAGGGTTGGGGCAAGCTTTCTTT.

There are a few counts of this clone. The chain joins TRBV6-5 to TRBJ1-1; D is uncertain. The V and J ends lost 6 bases and 6 bases respectively, with 8 bases between them. Germline V gene sequence: CDR1 MNHEY, CDR2 SVGAGI. The CDR3 loop spans 11 amino acids. The CDR3 DNA reads as TGTGCCAGCAGAGAGAGGGCTGAAGCTTTCTTT. Translated, it gives CASRERAEAFF.

This clone occurred a few times. CDR3 DNA: TGCGCCAGCAGTTGGACAGGGGCCCCGAACACTGAAGCTTTCTTT. Translated, it gives CASSWTGAPNTEAFF. J is TRBJ1-1 and V is TRBV5-1; the match to TRBD1 covers 9 bases. Germline V gene data show CDR1 as SGHRS and CDR2 as YFSETQ. The CDR3 is 15 residues long. With V trimmed by 5 bases and J by 1 base, 6 bases remained unmatched.

The rearrangement uses TRBV14 and TRBJ1-2, with D unresolved. Deletions cut 1 base from V and 4 bases from J, with 13 bases between. In germline, CDR1 is SGHDN, CDR2 FVKESK. The CDR3 runs 15 residues. The CDR3 coding sequence is TGTGCCAGCAGCCAAGTGGAGCCCAATCCCTATGGCTACACCTTC. Residues: CASSQVEPNPYGYTF.

The chain has TRBV6-6 and TRBJ1-2, with 9 bases aligning to TRBD1. The CDR3 length is 16 residues. CDR1 is MNHNY, CDR2 SVGAGI, per germline (reference sequence). V was pared by 3 bases and J by 1 base, with 6 bases of the junction left unmatched. CDR3 sequence: CASSYQQGAVNYGYTF. CDR3 nucleotides: TGTGCCAGCAGTTATCAACAGGGGGCCGTTAACTATGGCTACACCTTC.

This clone was counted only a few times. The chain couples TRBV6-5 to TRBJ1-1; 9 bases are a match to TRBD1. The germline V gene encodes CDR1 MNHEY and CDR2 SVGAGI. The ends lost 5 bases at V and 3 bases at J; junction bases unmatched: 4. The CDR3 covers 14 residues. The CDR3: CASSEQGAYTEAFF. Written as DNA, the CDR3 is TGTGCCAGCAGTGAACAGGGGGCGTACACTGAAGCTTTCTTT.

This clone was seen a few times. The V and J genes are TRBV7-9 and TRBJ1-1; no clear D. This CDR3 spans 14 amino acids. The germline CDR1 and CDR2 sequences are SEHNR and FQNEAQ (reference sequence). Trimming cost V 5 bases and J 1 base, with 11 bases left between them. DNA of the CDR3: TGTGCCAGCAGCCCGACCTGGGCGAACACTGAAGCTTTCTTT. Translated, it gives CASSPTWANTEAFF.

This clone was seen a few times. CDR3 amino acids: CASSPGDSPNYGYTF. CDR3 nucleotide sequence: TGTGCCAGTAGTCCCGGGGACAGCCCTAACTATGGCTACACCTTC. This chain uses TRBV19 with TRBJ1-2; TRBD1 aligns across 7 bases. The germline V gene has CDR1 LNHDA and CDR2 SQIVND (reference sequence). V shed 5 bases and J 0 bases; nucleotides not matched to a gene: 6. CDR3 length: 15 residues.

The genes are TRBV23-1 and TRBJ1-2; D not resolved. TRBV23-1 is sorted into the ORF group, with uncertain function. V lost 7 bases to trimming and J lost 1 base, with 22 bases between them. The CDR3 consists of 17 residues. CDR3 residues: CASNTREARAFNYGYTF. The CDR3 DNA reads TGCGCCAGCAACACCCGGGAGGCACGAGCTTTTAACTATGGCTACACCTTC.

The gene calls are TRBV5-1 and TRBJ2-1; 10 bases map to TRBD2. The germline gives CDR1 SGHRS, CDR2 YFSETQ. Trimming at V came to 4 bases and at J to 6 bases, leaving 10 bases not matched to a gene. The CDR3 spans 16 residues. The CDR3 here is CASSPREVAGGNEQFF. CDR3 nucleotide sequence: TGCGCCAGCAGCCCTCGGGAAGTAGCGGGGGGCAATGAGCAGTTCTTC.

This chain connects TRBV4-2 to TRBJ2-5, with TRBD2 matching over 9 bases. The ends lost 4 bases at V and 7 bases at J; junction bases unmatched: 10. The CDR3 spans 15 residues. The V gene's germline CDR1 is LGHNA and CDR2 YNFKEQ. The CDR3 is CASSRVTSGLGTQYF. The CDR3 coding sequence is TGTGCCAGCAGCCGAGTTACTAGCGGGCTCGGGACCCAGTACTTC.

This rearrangement joins TRBV29-1 to TRBJ1-2; D not resolved. Trimming took off 5 bases at V and 3 bases at J, with 19 bases between the two ends. The CDR3 is 15 residues long. Germline values: CDR1 SQVTM, CDR2 ANQGSEA. CDR3 in amino acids: CSVSPKLRTDYGYTF. CDR3 bases: TGCAGCGTTTCGCCTAAGCTGAGAACGGACTATGGCTACACCTTC.

Comment on this clone: The sample carries other DNA sequences with the same CDR3. As DNA, the CDR3 is TGCAGTGCCGGTAGAGAAAAACTGTTTTTT. Its protein is CSAGREKLFF. The V and J genes are TRBV20-1 and TRBJ1-4; no clear D. This CDR3 region has 10 residues. Germline CDR1 and CDR2: DFQATT and SNEGSKA (reference sequence). V was shortened by 6 bases and J by 8 bases, with 7 bases between the two germline ends.

The chain couples TRBV30 to TRBJ1-2; no firm D call. CDR1 is GTSNPN and CDR2 is SVGIG in the germline V gene (reference sequence). The length of the CDR3 is 12 residues. V lost 4 bases, J lost 8 bases, and 14 bases lay in between. The CDR3 DNA sequence: TGTGCCTGGACTCCCGGAATGAGCGGCTACACCTTC. Translated: CAWTPGMSGYTF. The whole variable domain, remainder taken from reference TRBV30 and TRBJ1-2, is SQTIHQWPATLVQPVGSPLSLECTVEGTSNPNLYWYRQAAGRGLQLLFYSVGIGQISSEVPQNLSASRPQDRQFILSSKKLLLSDSGFYLCAWTPGMSGYTFGSGTRLTVV.

This chain joins TRBV27 and TRBJ2-7; possible D gene TRBD2, 5 bases. Germline V lookup: CDR1 MNHEY, CDR2 SMNVEV (reference sequence). The CDR3 length is 13 residues. Trimming stripped 8 bases from V and 3 bases from J, with 14 bases between. CDR3 DNA sequence: TGTGCCAGCGGTACGGGGTCCTTCTACGAGCAGTACTTC. It yields the protein CASGTGSFYEQYF.

The chain employs TRBV19 and TRBJ1-5; D gene uncertain. The V end was cut by 4 bases, the J end by 5 bases, with 12 bases between. The CDR3 has 14 residues. Germline loops: CDR1 LNHDA, CDR2 SQIVND (reference sequence). The CDR3 DNA sequence: TGTGCCAGTAGTAGCCCAAGGAGCGATCAGCCCCAGCATTTT. Translation: CASSSPRSDQPQHF.

This chain links TRBV10-3 with TRBJ2-4; D may be TRBD1 (5 bases). Trimming cost V 8 bases and J 9 bases, with 17 bases left between them. Germline CDR1 and CDR2: ENHRY and SYGVKD. This CDR3 comprises 13 residues. CDR3 amino acids: CAIGARNQGIQYF. CDR3 bases: TGTGCCATCGGGGCACGGAACCAGGGCATTCAGTACTTC.